One and the same sample provided the 15 T cell receptor beta chains below, sequenced in a study of blood T cell repertoires in COVID-19. Libraries were prepared by immunoSEQ multiplex PCR; TCRdb keeps only in-frame clonotypes and omits some of them. The table records 200,000 to 300,000 clones, almost 90% of them present only once. The sample taken for sequencing was peripheral blood. All receptors come from a man older than 75 with acute or convalescent COVID-19.

The chain links TRBV5-4 to TRBJ1-4, with TRBD1 matching over 8 bases. From germline, CDR1 is SGHNT and CDR2 YYREEE (reference sequence). The CDR3 contains 13 residues. Losses at the gene ends were 7 bases for V and 7 bases for J; bases not matched to a gene: 6. The CDR3 DNA reads as TGTGCCAGCTCACAGGGGGGTGGTGAAAAACTGTTTTTT. It is translated as CASSQGGGEKLFF.

Here the CDR3 DNA reads TGTGCCAGCAGTACCCCCGGAGCCTCGAACGAGCAGTACTTC. As protein: CASSTPGASNEQYF. This sequence joins TRBV28 and TRBJ2-7; unclear D gene. The germline V gene encodes CDR1 MDHEN and CDR2 SYDVKM. CDR3 length: 14 residues. With 5 bases removed from V and 5 bases from J, the gap between germline ends came to 16 bases.

The chain carries TRBV7-3 and TRBJ2-7; D unresolved. The V gene lost 5 bases and the J gene lost 9 bases, with 20 bases spanning the gap. The CDR3 has 14 amino acids. CDR1 is SGHTA and CDR2 is FQGTGA in the germline V gene. The CDR3 DNA reads TGTGCCAGCAGCCCGGGTCTGGCCCCTACGCGGCAGTACTTC. Translated: CASSPGLAPTRQYF.

V gene TRBV11-1 combines with J gene TRBJ2-1; 8 positions match TRBD2. CDR1 SGHAT and CDR2 FQDESV come from the germline V gene (reference sequence). Trimming cost V 6 bases and J 8 bases; bases outside gene matches: 9. The CDR3 is 14 amino acids. The CDR3 reads CASRRSGSVHEQFF. CDR3 DNA: TGTGCCAGCAGAAGAAGCGGGAGTGTACATGAGCAGTTCTTC.

This sequence joins TRBV5-1 and TRBJ1-1; D unresolved. This CDR3 region has 15 residues. V was cut by 3 bases and J by 1 base, with 13 bases left in between. Germline values: CDR1 SGHRS, CDR2 YFSETQ. This CDR3 reads CASSSLSAGNTEAFF. The DNA of the CDR3 is TGCGCCAGCAGCTCACTTTCGGCGGGGAACACTGAAGCTTTCTTT. Filled out from reference TRBV5-1 and TRBJ1-1, the complete variable domain reads KAGVTQTPRYLIKTRGQQVTLSCSPISGHRSVSWYQQTPGQGLQFLFEYFSETQRNKGNFPGRFSGRQFSNSRSEMNVSTLELGDSALYLCASSSLSAGNTEAFFGQGTRLTVV.

This chain uses TRBV5-1 with TRBJ2-1; D not certain. Germline values: CDR1 SGHRS, CDR2 YFSETQ. The ends were cut back, 0 bases at V and 7 bases at J, with 8 bases in the middle. The CDR3 is 13 amino acids. CDR3 residues: CASSLDLVNEQFF. CDR3 DNA sequence: TGCGCCAGCAGCTTGGACTTGGTAAATGAGCAGTTCTTC.

J is TRBJ1-1 and V is TRBV28; D perhaps matches TRBD1 (6 bases). This CDR3 comprises 12 residues. Germline V gene lookup returns CDR1 MDHEN and CDR2 SYDVKM. V gave up 3 bases and J gave up 11 bases, with 13 bases separating them. CDR3 sequence (DNA): TGTGCCAGCAGTTTGGACACAAGGGGGGCTTTCTTT. Protein product: CASSLDTRGAFF. Using reference TRBV28 and TRBJ1-1 for the parts outside the CDR3, the full variable domain is DVKVTQSSRYLVKRTGEKVFLECVQDMDHENMFWYRQDPGLGLRLIYFSYDVKMKEKGDIPEGYSVSREKKERFSLILESASTNQTSMYLCASSLDTRGAFFGQGTRLTVV.

The V and J genes are TRBV7-2 and TRBJ1-5, with 10 bases that match TRBD1. V lost 5 bases and J lost 7; bases outside the gene matches: 11. This CDR3 spans 16 amino acids. Germline loops: CDR1 SGHTA, CDR2 FQGNSA. CDR3 nucleotides: TGTGCCAGCAGCGATCTGACAGGGGGCTCGATCCAGCCCCAGCATTTT. It codes for CASSDLTGGSIQPQHF.

The genes are TRBV7-8 and TRBJ2-3; possible D gene TRBD2, 6 bases. With 0 bases removed from V and 4 bases from J, the gap between germline ends came to 14 bases. The CDR3 has 16 residues. Looked up from germline, CDR1 is SGHVS and CDR2 is FQNEAQ. The CDR3 DNA reads as TGTGCCAGCAGCTTAGCGCAGGGACTTGTGGCAGATACGCAGTATTTT. Translated, it gives CASSLAQGLVADTQYF.

V and J are TRBV7-9 and TRBJ2-5; no clear D. The V gene lost 2 bases and the J gene lost 5 bases, with 15 bases spanning the gap. Per the germline V gene, CDR1 is SEHNR and CDR2 is FQNEAQ (reference sequence). The CDR3 is 15 residues long. The DNA for the CDR3 is TGTGCCAGCAGCTTACCGGCCTCTACCAGGGAGACCCAGTACTTC. Protein product: CASSLPASTRETQYF. Full variable domain (rest looked up from reference TRBV7-9 and TRBJ2-5): DTGVSQNPRHKITKRGQNVTFRCDPISEHNRLYWYRQTLGQGPEFLTYFQNEAQLEKSRLLSDRFSAERPKGSFSTLEIQRTEQGDSAMYLCASSLPASTRETQYFGPGTRLLVL.

The rearrangement joins TRBV2 to TRBJ2-7; D gene ambiguous. V was pared by 6 bases and J by 1 base, with 4 bases between. This CDR3 spans 11 amino acids. CDR1 and CDR2 (germline): SNHLY, FYNNEI. This chain's CDR3 is CASSLSYEQYF. CDR3 sequence (DNA): TGTGCCAGCAGCCTATCCTACGAGCAGTACTTC. Full variable domain (rest looked up from reference TRBV2 and TRBJ2-7): EPEVTQTPSHQVTQMGQEVILRCVPISNHLYFYWYRQILGQKVEFLVSFYNNEISEKSEIFDDQFSVERPDGSNFTLKIRSTKLEDSAMYFCASSLSYEQYFGPGTRLTVT.

J is TRBJ2-2 and V is TRBV5-1; D is undetermined. V lost 0 bases, J lost 0 bases, and 9 bases lay in between. Germline assignment: CDR1 SGHRS and CDR2 YFSETQ. The CDR3 contains 16 residues. The CDR3 nucleotides read TGCGCCAGCAGCTTGGTGGCACCCGCGAACACCGGGGAGCTGTTTTTT. This translates into CASSLVAPANTGELFF. The full variable domain, completed using reference TRBV5-1 and TRBJ2-2, is KAGVTQTPRYLIKTRGQQVTLSCSPISGHRSVSWYQQTPGQGLQFLFEYFSETQRNKGNFPGRFSGRQFSNSRSEMNVSTLELGDSALYLCASSLVAPANTGELFFGEGSRLTVL.

The J gene is TRBJ1-5, the V gene TRBV7-2; 9 bases map to TRBD1. The J segment lost 3 bases and the V segment lost 3 bases, leaving 3 bases of the junction unmatched. CDR1 and CDR2 (germline): SGHTA, FQGNSA. CDR3 length: 15 residues. The CDR3 here is CASSLGQGLNQPQHF. The CDR3 DNA is TGTGCCAGCAGCTTGGGACAGGGCCTCAATCAGCCCCAGCATTTT.

V gene TRBV5-1 combines with J gene TRBJ1-3, with 7 bases lining up with TRBD1. The germline V gene has CDR1 SGHRS and CDR2 YFSETQ. This CDR3 has 14 amino acids. V trimming: 5 bases; J trimming: 4 bases; junction bases outside the gene matches: 6. The CDR3 loop is CASRTDREGNTIYF. The CDR3 DNA sequence: TGCGCCAGCAGGACCGACAGGGAAGGAAACACCATATATTTT.

V and J are TRBV6-2 or TRBV6-3 and TRBJ2-1; 7 nucleotides match TRBD2. Looked up from germline, CDR1 is MNHEY and CDR2 is SVGEGT. The length of the CDR3 is 13 residues. Germline trimming cut 5 bases from V and 3 bases from J; bases unmatched to any gene: 1. The CDR3 nucleotides are TGTGCCAGCAGTCGGACTAGCTACAATGAGCAGTTCTTC. This sequence encodes CASSRTSYNEQFF.